Listed below are T cell receptor beta chains from one sample, sequenced in a study of beta chain features in type 1 diabetes. Assay: immunoSEQ multiplex PCR; the TCRdb copy retains only in-frame clones and omits some. The sample carries 10,000 to 15,000 clones, roughly half recorded once. The sequencing input was stem cell memory CD4+ T cells from blood. The receptor set was obtained from a young man in good health. Both conserved end residues are part of each CDR3. The D gene is left open where the match is weak. Clone size appears in some rows only: once, few, many, or a class for an expanded clone.

size: .
J: TRBJ2-1
V: TRBV7-2
D: TRBD2
DNA: TGTGCCAGCAGCCCCGGACTAGCCTCTGATGAGCAGTTCTTC
CDR3: CASSPGLASDEQFF

size: once
J: TRBJ2-5
V: TRBV18
D: .
DNA: TGTGCCAGCTCACCACCACGGACAGAAAAAGGGGAGACCCAGTACTTC
CDR3: CASSPPRTEKGETQYF

size: .
J: TRBJ2-1
V: TRBV2
D: TRBD2
DNA: TGTGCCAGCAAATATAGCGGGAGCTCCTACAATGAGCAGTTCTTC
CDR3: CASKYSGSSYNEQFF

size: .
J: TRBJ1-2
V: TRBV6-1
D: .
DNA: TGTGCCAGCAGTGAAACGATGCTCAGGGTAGGCTACACCTTC
CDR3: CASSETMLRVGYTF

size: .
J: TRBJ1-6
V: TRBV5-4
D: .
DNA: TGTGCCAGCAGCTTGCCTAAGACACCCCTCCACTTT
CDR3: CASSLPKTPLHF

size: .
J: TRBJ2-2
V: TRBV5-1
D: .
DNA: TGCGCCAGCAGCGTTCCTAGCGTTTCCGGGGAGCTGTTTTTT
CDR3: CASSVPSVSGELFF

size: few
J: TRBJ2-4
V: TRBV7-9
D: TRBD2
DNA: TGTGCCAGCAGCCAAGATACTAGCGGGGGGTGGAACATTCAGTACTTC
CDR3: CASSQDTSGGWNIQYF

size: .
J: TRBJ2-5
V: TRBV5-6
D: TRBD1
DNA: TGTGCCAGCAGCTGGACAGGGGATCGAGAGACCCAGTACTTC
CDR3: CASSWTGDRETQYF

size: .
J: TRBJ2-5
V: TRBV6-6
D: .
DNA: TGTGCCAGCAGCCCTGCTCATGGTAGCCAAGAGACCCAGTACTTC
CDR3: CASSPAHGSQETQYF

size: .
J: TRBJ2-7
V: TRBV5-4
D: TRBD1
DNA: TGTGCCAGCAGCTCTCAACAGGGGGCGCGGGAGCAGTACTTC
CDR3: CASSSQQGAREQYF

size: .
J: TRBJ2-2
V: TRBV4-2
D: .
DNA: TGTGCCAGCAGCCAAGATCTGTCTAGCCGCGCGAACACCGGGGAGCTGTTTTTT
CDR3: CASSQDLSSRANTGELFF

size: .
J: TRBJ2-3
V: TRBV5-1
D: .
DNA: TGCGCCAGCAGCTTGGCCGTTAGGGGGGGCGGCACAGATACGCAGTATTTT
CDR3: CASSLAVRGGGTDTQYF

size: .
J: TRBJ1-1
V: TRBV19
D: .
DNA: TGTGCCAGTAGTGCGGTCACGGGGGACACTGAAGCTTTCTTT
CDR3: CASSAVTGDTEAFF

size: few
J: TRBJ1-1
V: TRBV30
D: TRBD1
DNA: TGTGCCTGCAGGACAGGGGACACTGAAGCTTTCTTT
CDR3: CACRTGDTEAFF

size: .
J: TRBJ1-5
V: TRBV6-4
D: .
DNA: TGTGCCAGCAGTGAACAGGGAGGCAATCAGCCCCAGCATTTT
CDR3: CASSEQGGNQPQHF

size: .
J: TRBJ2-2
V: TRBV29-1
D: .
DNA: TGCAGCGTTATTGGCCACCTGAACACCGGGGAGCTGTTTTTT
CDR3: CSVIGHLNTGELFF

size: .
J: TRBJ1-6
V: TRBV2
D: .
DNA: TGTGCCAGCAGCGAGGAACGGGCACCCCTCCACTTT
CDR3: CASSEERAPLHF

size: .
J: TRBJ2-3
V: TRBV28
D: TRBD2
DNA: TGTGCCAGCAGTGGGAGCGGGGTCCCCATAGGACTGCGTACGCAGTATTTT
CDR3: CASSGSGVPIGLRTQYF

size: .
J: TRBJ2-7
V: TRBV10-3
D: .
DNA: TGTGCCATCAGGGGGCCCTCAAGCTCCTACGAGCAGTACTTC
CDR3: CAIRGPSSSYEQYF

size: .
J: TRBJ2-5
V: TRBV28
D: TRBD1
DNA: TGTGCCAGCAGCCCACAGGGGAGAGAAGAGACCCAGTACTTC
CDR3: CASSPQGREETQYF

size: .
J: TRBJ2-7
V: TRBV7-2
D: .
DNA: TGTGCCAGCAGCCCCGATGGTAGTCCCTCCTACGAGCAGTACTTC
CDR3: CASSPDGSPSYEQYF

size: few
J: TRBJ1-3
V: TRBV5-6
D: TRBD1
DNA: TGTGCCAGCAGAGGACAGGCAACCTCTGGAAACACCATATATTTT
CDR3: CASRGQATSGNTIYF

size: few
J: TRBJ2-5
V: TRBV7-2
D: .
DNA: TGTGCCAGCAGCTTATGGTCCTCCGAGGGGACCCAGTACTTC
CDR3: CASSLWSSEGTQYF

size: .
J: TRBJ1-2
V: TRBV7-3
D: TRBD1
DNA: TGTGCCAGCAGCCGAACAGGGGGATCGGGCTACACCTTC
CDR3: CASSRTGGSGYTF

size: .
J: TRBJ2-6
V: TRBV4-3
D: TRBD1
DNA: TGCGCCAGCAGCCAAGACCAGGGGGCAGCTGGGGCCAACGTCCTGACTTTC
CDR3: CASSQDQGAAGANVLTF

size: .
J: TRBJ2-5
V: TRBV5-1
D: TRBD1
DNA: TGCGCCAGCAGCTCCCGGGACAGGGGTGAAGAGACCCAGTACTTC
CDR3: CASSSRDRGEETQYF

size: .
J: TRBJ1-5
V: TRBV7-9
D: .
DNA: TGTGCCAGCAGCTTGGGCTCAGGGGCTATCTCGCCCCAGCATTTT
CDR3: CASSLGSGAISPQHF

size: .
J: TRBJ2-7
V: TRBV7-2
D: .
DNA: TGTGCCAGCAGCCAAGATCCAACAGGGAATTCCTACGAGCAGTACTTC
CDR3: CASSQDPTGNSYEQYF

size: .
J: TRBJ2-2
V: TRBV19
D: TRBD1
DNA: TGTGCCAGTAGATGGGACAGCCGGCCGAACACCGGGGAGCTGTTTTTT
CDR3: CASRWDSRPNTGELFF

size: .
J: TRBJ2-5
V: TRBV15
D: .
DNA: TGTGCCACCAGCAGAGATTTGTTACAGGGAGAGACCCAGTACTTC
CDR3: CATSRDLLQGETQYF

size: .
J: TRBJ2-2
V: TRBV7-2
D: TRBD2
DNA: TGTGCCAGCAGCTTAGTGAGCGGGGGTTCCGGGGAGCTGTTTTTT
CDR3: CASSLVSGGSGELFF

size: .
J: TRBJ1-3
V: TRBV20-1
D: .
DNA: TGCAGGGCAGGCTCTGGAAACACCATATATTTT
CDR3: CRAGSGNTIYF

size: .
J: TRBJ2-7
V: TRBV5-4
D: .
DNA: TGTGCCAGCAGCCAAACACCGGGTCAGCCCTACGAGCAGTACTTC
CDR3: CASSQTPGQPYEQYF

size: few
J: TRBJ2-1
V: TRBV7-2
D: .
DNA: TGTGCCAGCAGCTTAGGGTCCGGGACACCCTCCTACAATGAGCAGTTCTTC
CDR3: CASSLGSGTPSYNEQFF

size: few
J: TRBJ1-4
V: TRBV7-4
D: .
DNA: TGTGCCAGCAGCTTGGGGGCAGGGGTAATGGAAAAACTGTTTTTT
CDR3: CASSLGAGVMEKLFF

size: .
J: TRBJ2-5
V: TRBV7-7
D: TRBD2
DNA: TGTGCCAGCAGCCAGCTAGCGGGGGCGGTTGAGACCCAGTACTTC
CDR3: CASSQLAGAVETQYF

size: few
J: TRBJ2-7
V: TRBV2
D: TRBD1
DNA: TGTGCCAGCAGGGACAGGGGGTCCTCCTACGAGCAGTACTTC
CDR3: CASRDRGSSYEQYF

size: .
J: TRBJ1-1
V: TRBV2
D: .
DNA: TGTGCCAGCAGTGAAAGGGGCCTAGGCACTGAAGCTTTCTTT
CDR3: CASSERGLGTEAFF

size: .
J: TRBJ2-5
V: TRBV5-1
D: TRBD2
DNA: TGCGCCAGCAGCTTGGATCCTGAGCGGGGGGGCGTGAAGACCCAGTACTTC
CDR3: CASSLDPERGGVKTQYF

size: .
J: TRBJ2-7
V: TRBV18
D: .
DNA: TGTGCCAGCTCAGCCCCGGGTGGGTTCGCCTACGAGCAGTACTTC
CDR3: CASSAPGGFAYEQYF

size: .
J: TRBJ2-7
V: TRBV10-3
D: TRBD2
DNA: TGTGCCATCAGTGAGTCTTTGGTAGCGGGGTCGAGGGAGCAGTACTTC
CDR3: CAISESLVAGSREQYF

size: .
J: TRBJ1-1
V: TRBV5-1
D: .
DNA: TGCGCCAGCAGCTCCATACGGGGGGTTTCCGCGAACACTGAAGCTTTCTTT
CDR3: CASSSIRGVSANTEAFF

size: .
J: TRBJ2-2
V: TRBV6-5
D: TRBD2
DNA: TGTGCCAGCAGTTACTCTTCTAGGGAGGGCGGGGAGCTGTTTTTT
CDR3: CASSYSSREGGELFF

size: .
J: TRBJ2-4
V: TRBV18
D: .
DNA: TGTGCCAGCACCGAACAGATAGCCAAAAACATTCAGTACTTC
CDR3: CASTEQIAKNIQYF

size: once
J: TRBJ2-1
V: TRBV30
D: TRBD1
DNA: TGTGCCTGGACTCGGAGAGGGGGCGTTGAGCAGTTCTTC
CDR3: CAWTRRGGVEQFF

size: few
J: TRBJ1-1
V: TRBV2
D: TRBD1
DNA: TGTGCCAGCAGTCTGGACAGGGTTATGAACACTGAAGCTTTCTTT
CDR3: CASSLDRVMNTEAFF

size: .
J: TRBJ2-5
V: TRBV7-2
D: .
DNA: TGTGCCAGCAGCCCGGGGTATCTGAACCAAGAGACCCAGTACTTC
CDR3: CASSPGYLNQETQYF

size: .
J: TRBJ2-5
V: TRBV6-5
D: TRBD2
DNA: TGTGCCAGCAGTTACTCCCGGCGGGGGGAGACCCAGTACTTC
CDR3: CASSYSRRGETQYF

size: .
J: TRBJ2-1
V: TRBV18
D: TRBD2
DNA: TGTGCCAGCTCACAGAGCGGGGGGTTTTACAATGAGCAGTTCTTC
CDR3: CASSQSGGFYNEQFF

size: .
J: TRBJ1-6
V: TRBV27
D: .
DNA: TGTGCCAGCAGTTTATTTACACCTCCAAGTTCACCCCTCCACTTT
CDR3: CASSLFTPPSSPLHF

size: .
J: TRBJ1-4
V: TRBV18
D: .
DNA: TGTGCCAGCTCACCGACGCAGGGGCTGACTGAAAAACTGTTTTTT
CDR3: CASSPTQGLTEKLFF

size: .
J: TRBJ2-5
V: TRBV9
D: .
DNA: TGTGCCAGCAGCGTAGGAGTAGGGGGACAAGAGACCCAGTACTTC
CDR3: CASSVGVGGQETQYF

size: few
J: TRBJ2-3
V: TRBV30
D: TRBD2
DNA: TGTGCCTGGAGTACTAGCGGGGGCTTCGATACGCAGTATTTT
CDR3: CAWSTSGGFDTQYF

size: .
J: TRBJ1-5
V: TRBV5-1
D: .
DNA: TGCGCCAGCAGCTTGGGAGGGAGTAGCAATCAGCCCCAGCATTTT
CDR3: CASSLGGSSNQPQHF

size: .
J: TRBJ2-5
V: TRBV6-5
D: TRBD2
DNA: TGTGCCAGCAACTGGAGCGGGGAAGAGACCCAGTACTTC
CDR3: CASNWSGEETQYF

size: .
J: TRBJ1-3
V: TRBV18
D: TRBD1
DNA: TGTGCCAGCTCATCAATTCCCCAGGGGGCAAATGGAAACACCATATATTTT
CDR3: CASSSIPQGANGNTIYF

size: few
J: TRBJ2-2
V: TRBV7-3
D: TRBD2
DNA: TGTGCCAGCAGCTTAACCGGCGGGGGGACCCGCACCGGGGAGCTGTTTTTT
CDR3: CASSLTGGGTRTGELFF

size: few
J: TRBJ1-5
V: TRBV28
D: .
DNA: TGTGCCAGCAGACCCTCCCGCAGGGGAATTAATCAGCCCCAGCATTTT
CDR3: CASRPSRRGINQPQHF